This T cell receptor beta chain emerged from a study of early T cells in non-severe SARS-CoV-2 infection. Looking at the study overall: Bulk RNA isolated from unsorted whole blood underwent sequencing; chains were not paired.

Individual cDNA molecules carried attached unique molecular identifiers. TCRdb reanalysed the 5' RACE reads using MiXCR and keeps one entry per CDR3 protein. The data hold 50,000 or so distinct CDR3 sequences, with 13% observed a single time. V lost 6 bases, J lost 4 bases, and 17 bases lay in between. This CDR3 is 15 amino acids long. Germline assignment: CDR1 MDHEN and CDR2 SYDVKM. This clonotype has more than one count but fewer than ten. The target antigen is unknown. General study findings and limits: CD4 and private specificities were missed by VDJdb matching, which favored anti-spike CD8 responses.

The V gene is TRBV28, the J gene TRBJ2-3; tentatively, D is TRBD1 (7 bases). Input material: whole blood. This receptor was taken from an adult who was a healthcare worker with PCR-confirmed SARS-CoV-2 infection or an uninfected control (not recorded which). The CDR3 DNA follows: TGTGCCAGCAGCCCCAGGGGGGTTGGGTCAGATACGCAGTATTTT. Translating it yields CASSPRGVGSDTQYF.